This T cell receptor beta chain was identified in a study of blood T cell repertoires in COVID-19. Per the original data handling: Using reference gene primer amplification, nucleated cell counts were estimated. The assay was immunoSEQ multiplex PCR, and TCRdb's table has in-frame clones only and misses some. The V and J calls and clone size are taken from that table; D and trimming were inferred from the DNA. The sample consists of over 130,000 clones, around 84% of them appearing once. Germline V gene sequence: CDR1 LNHDA, CDR2 SQIVND (reference sequence). J lost 6 bases, V lost 8 bases, and 8 bases had no gene match. The CDR3 length is 15 residues.

The receptor was isolated from a man in his thirties or forties with COVID-19, enrolled during active disease. The chain combines TRBV19 with TRBJ2-2; 11 nucleotides match TRBD1. Sequenced: peripheral blood. The CDR3 loop reads CASLGQGAVAGELFF. CDR3 in DNA: TGTGCCAGTCTTGGACAGGGGGCTGTCGCCGGGGAGCTGTTTTTT.